This entry lists 7 T cell receptor beta chains sequenced from one sample in a study of cytomegalovirus exposure and HLA in healthy donors (dated by TCRdb to the late 2010s). Library creation used the immunoSEQ multiplex PCR assay. A mixture of 60 forward primers for TCR Vbeta segments and 13 reverse primers for TCR Jbeta segments was used in the multiplex PCR. This is the immuneACCESS table as TCRdb keeps it, with only in-frame sequences that have V and J called. A part of the clones is gone; compared with another copy, unresolved V genes explain less than half, and the rest is unexplained. The sample data list 99,000 or so clones, and roughly 79% of these were observed just once. The leading ten clones occupy around 5.1% of the sample. Sequenced material: PBMCs. All receptors derive from a male donor in good health and CMV-seronegative.

This chain connects TRBV12-5 to TRBJ2-3; the match to TRBD2 covers 7 bases. The V and J ends lost 2 bases and 4 bases, in that order; junction bases with no gene match: 6. The CDR3 has 15 amino acids. Germline CDR1 reads LGHNT; CDR2 reads FRNRAP. CDR3 sequence (DNA): TGTGCTAGTGGTTTGTACGCGGGAGTCGCAGATACGCAGTATTTT. It encodes CASGLYAGVADTQYF.

This chain links TRBV28 with TRBJ2-5, with D uncertain. TRBJ2-7 matches the DNA end more closely, so the J call is doubtful. This CDR3 spans 10 amino acids. CDR1 and CDR2 (germline): MDHEN, SYDVKM. For the CDR3, the DNA is TGTGCCAGCAGTGCGTACGAGCAGTACTTC. It yields the protein CASSAYEQYF.

This chain uses TRBV7-9 with TRBJ2-4; the D gene is possibly TRBD2 (5 bases). V gave up 4 bases and J gave up 0 bases, with 10 bases separating them. This CDR3 has 15 residues. Germline CDR1 SEHNR, CDR2 FQNEAQ (reference sequence). In DNA form, the CDR3 reads TGTGCCAGCAGCTCTGGGAGTTTAGCCAAAAACATTCAGTACTTC. This gives the protein CASSSGSLAKNIQYF.

The chain carries TRBV5-1 and TRBJ2-1; tentatively, D is TRBD2 (7 bases). Germline values: CDR1 SGHRS, CDR2 YFSETQ. V lost 0 bases to trimming and J lost 8 bases, with 21 bases between them. The length of the CDR3 is 17 residues. The CDR3 region has the DNA TGCGCCAGCAGCTTGGAAGTGATTGGGGGGGGGCACGATGAGCAGTTCTTC. Protein: CASSLEVIGGGHDEQFF.

This rearrangement joins TRBV29-1 to TRBJ2-3; tentatively, D is TRBD2 (5 bases). Trimming removed 6 bases at V and 2 bases at J, with 12 bases between. The germline gives CDR1 SQVTM, CDR2 ANQGSEA. This CDR3 spans 13 amino acids. In DNA form, the CDR3 reads TGCAGCGTCCTACTAGTTCTCACAGATACGCAGTATTTT. Amino acids: CSVLLVLTDTQYF.

This chain uses TRBV11-3 with TRBJ1-1; 9 bases map to TRBD1. CDR1 and CDR2 from the germline V gene are SGHNT and YENEEA. The CDR3 covers 15 residues. Losses at the gene ends were 8 bases for V and 3 bases for J; bases not matched to a gene: 10. For the CDR3, the DNA is TGTGCCAGCGGAACCCGCGGGACAGGGTACACTGAAGCTTTCTTT. Protein: CASGTRGTGYTEAFF. The entire variable domain, with the rest obtained from reference TRBV11-3 and TRBJ1-1, is as follows: EAGVVQSPRYKIIEKKQPVAFWCNPISGHNTLYWYLQNLGQGPELLIRYENEEAVDDSQLPKDRFSAERLKGVDSTLKIQPAELGDSAVYLCASGTRGTGYTEAFFGQGTRLTVV.

The rearrangement joins TRBV7-9 to TRBJ2-5; D may be TRBD2 (6 bases). Per germline, CDR1 SEHNR and CDR2 FQNEAQ (reference sequence). The CDR3 is made up of 16 amino acids. V gave up 5 bases and J gave up 3 bases, with 19 bases separating them. CDR3 bases: TGTGCCAGCAGCCCATACCCCCCCCTAGCGAAAGAGACCCAGTACTTC. Translated: CASSPYPPLAKETQYF.